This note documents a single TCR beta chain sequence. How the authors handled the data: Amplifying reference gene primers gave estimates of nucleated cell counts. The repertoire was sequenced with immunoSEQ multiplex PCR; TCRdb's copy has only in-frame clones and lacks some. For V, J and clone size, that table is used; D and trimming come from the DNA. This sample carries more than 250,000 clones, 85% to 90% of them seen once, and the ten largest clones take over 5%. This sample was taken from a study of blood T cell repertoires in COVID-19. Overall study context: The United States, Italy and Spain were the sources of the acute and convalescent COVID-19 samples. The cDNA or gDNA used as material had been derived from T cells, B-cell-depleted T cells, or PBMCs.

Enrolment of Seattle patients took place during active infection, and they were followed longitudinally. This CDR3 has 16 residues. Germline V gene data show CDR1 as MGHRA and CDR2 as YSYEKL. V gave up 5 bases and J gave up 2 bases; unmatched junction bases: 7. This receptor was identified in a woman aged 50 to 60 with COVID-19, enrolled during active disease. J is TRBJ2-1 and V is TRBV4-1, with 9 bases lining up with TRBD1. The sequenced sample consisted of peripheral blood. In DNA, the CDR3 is TGCGCCAGCAGCGTAACCGGGACAGGGCCCTACAATGAGCAGTTCTTC. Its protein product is CASSVTGTGPYNEQFF.